This TCR beta chain was sequenced during a study of glioma-infiltrating T cells after dendritic cell vaccination. Profiling relied on immunoSEQ multiplex PCR, and the TCRdb table lists in-frame clones only, not all of them. Altogether about 49,000 clones are present, around 86% being singletons, with the ten largest covering over 10%. This clone has more than one count but fewer than ten. The CDR3 spans 15 residues. Trimming shortened V by 6 bases and J by 6 bases, and 21 bases separated the two germline ends. Per the germline V gene, CDR1 is SGHRS and CDR2 is YFSETQ. The sample consisted of blood, taken before dendritic cell vaccination. The V call is TRBV5-1, the J call TRBJ1-2; D not certain. The TCR was taken from a human donor with glioblastoma. This chain's CDR3 is CASNKEAGLPDGYTF. The CDR3 bases are TGCGCCAGCAACAAGGAGGCGGGCCTACCTGATGGCTACACCTTC.